The 21 T cell receptor beta chains reported below all come from one sample, sequenced in a study of glioma-infiltrating T cells (dated by TCRdb to the mid-2010s). TCRdb lists the instrument as Illumina MiSeq. The iRepertoire nested amplicon-rescue multiplex PCR (arm-PCR) platform was used to amplify TCR alpha and beta CDR3 regions from RNA. The public reads were reanalyzed by TCRdb: fastp trimming at Q25, MiXCR alignment, in-frame beta chains only. Each entry is one CDR3 protein sequence, shown with its most common DNA and genes. The sample table holds around 130,000 distinct CDR3 sequences, of which more than 20% were seen once. About a quarter of the sample belongs to the ten largest clones. The sequenced sample was glioma tissue, nonneoplastic brain tissue, or PBMCs (not recorded which). These receptor sequences come from a human donor with low-grade glioma or glioblastoma, undergoing nonglioma brain surgery, or in good health (not recorded which).

This clonotype was counted once. One end of the junction varies from germline; a read error may be responsible. The chain recombines TRBV7-8 with TRBJ2-3; D is ambiguous. This CDR3 has 13 amino acids. CDR1 is SGHVS and CDR2 is FQNEAQ in the germline V gene. Here the CDR3 DNA reads TGTGCCAGCGGGTCGTGGGGTCCGGATATGCAGTATTTT. Its protein is CASGSWGPDMQYF.

Many counts were recorded for this clonotype. V usage is TRBV20-1 and J usage is TRBJ1-5, with 7 bases aligning to TRBD1. Unmatched junction bases numbered 6, after V lost 0 bases and J lost 4 bases. This CDR3 contains 15 residues. Germline V CDR1 and CDR2: DFQATT, SNEGSKA (reference sequence). Here the CDR3 DNA reads TGCAGTGCTAGAGATCCAGGGGGTAATAATCAGCCCCAGCATTTT. Its translation: CSARDPGGNNQPQHF.

V usage is TRBV19 and J usage is TRBJ2-5; no definite D call. This CDR3 is 13 amino acids long. Per the germline V gene, CDR1 is LNHDA and CDR2 is SQIVND (reference sequence). With 3 bases removed from V and 5 bases from J, the gap between germline ends came to 10 bases. The CDR3, as DNA: TGTGCCAGTAGTATCGAACAGCAGGAGACCCAGTACTTC. It codes for CASSIEQQETQYF.

The table lists this clonotype with many counts. V and J are TRBV25-1 and TRBJ1-5; tentative D call: TRBD1 (5 bases). The V and J ends lost 3 bases and 3 bases respectively, with 9 bases between them. Germline V CDR1 and CDR2: MGHDK, SYGVNS. The CDR3 consists of 14 residues. The CDR3 protein is CASSDHRLNQPQHF. CDR3 bases: TGTGCCAGCAGTGATCACAGGCTCAATCAGCCCCAGCATTTT.

Details on this clonotype: This clone may be a read error of a much larger clone one base away. This chain uses TRBV6-1 with TRBJ2-1; TRBD1 might be the D (7 bases). Germline V CDR1 and CDR2: MNHNS, SASEGT. The CDR3 covers 15 residues. CDR3: CTSRRDSSSYNEQFF. CDR3 sequence (DNA): TGTACCAGCAGGCGGGACAGCAGCTCCTACAATGAGCAGTTCTTC.

Ten or more counts support this clonotype. V usage is TRBV24-1 and J usage is TRBJ1-5; D gene unclear. The ends were cut back, 4 bases at V and 11 bases at J, with 11 bases in the middle. CDR1 is KGHDR, CDR2 SFDVKD, per germline. The CDR3 sequence is 12 residues long. CDR3 sequence: CATSDPLGTQHF. CDR3 nucleotide sequence: TGTGCCACCAGTGACCCCTTGGGAACCCAGCATTTT.

The CDR3 coding sequence is TGTGCCAGCAGTTTCCCGGGACAGGGCTTCGGTCACATATATTTT. It is translated as CASSFPGQGFGHIYF. The rearrangement joins TRBV28 to TRBJ1-3; 9 nucleotides align to TRBD1. The V gene's germline CDR1 is MDHEN and CDR2 SYDVKM. Trimming took 3 bases from V and 12 from J; bases not matched to a gene: 12. The CDR3 spans 15 residues.

The chain has TRBV6-4 and TRBJ2-2, with D unresolved. The CDR3 is 14 residues long. V lost 0 bases to trimming and J lost 7 bases, with 9 bases between them. From germline, CDR1 is MRHNA and CDR2 SNTAGT. CDR3 DNA: TGTGCCAGCAGTGACTCGAACAAAGGCGGGGAGCTGTTTTTT. As protein: CASSDSNKGGELFF.

The rearrangement uses TRBV3-1 and TRBJ1-1; no clear D. The CDR3 has 14 residues. Trimming pared 2 bases from V and 4 bases from J, leaving 11 bases between. The V gene's germline CDR1 is LGHDT and CDR2 YNNKEL (reference sequence). Written as DNA, the CDR3 is TGTGCCAGCAGCCAAAGCGCAGGAGGCACTGAAGCTTTCTTT. Translation: CASSQSAGGTEAFF.

The table lists this clonotype with a few counts. J is TRBJ1-2 and V is TRBV28; 8 bases agree with TRBD1. The CDR3 extends over 13 amino acids. Looked up from germline, CDR1 is MDHEN and CDR2 is SYDVKM. Trimming at V came to 9 bases and at J to 4 bases, leaving 7 bases not matched to a gene. CDR3: CASQGAYGYGYTF. CDR3 bases: TGTGCCAGTCAGGGGGCCTATGGCTATGGCTACACCTTC.

The gene calls are TRBV3-1 and TRBJ2-1, with D perhaps assigned TRBD1 or TRBD2 (5 bases each). V lost 4 bases and J lost 0, with 16 bases in between. This CDR3 contains 17 residues. Germline lookup yields CDR1 LGHDT and CDR2 YNNKEL (reference sequence). The CDR3 region has the DNA TGTGCCAGCAGCCCCCTGGGGACGGGAAGCTCCTACAATGAGCAGTTCTTC. This gives the protein CASSPLGTGSSYNEQFF.

This chain links TRBV7-3 with TRBJ2-3, with D perhaps TRBD2 (5 bases). The CDR3 totals 16 residues. V dropped 0 bases and J dropped 2 bases, with 12 bases sitting between them. Germline CDR1 is SGHTA and CDR2 is FQGTGA. Written as DNA, the CDR3 is TGTGCCAGCAGCTTAACACTTCTCGGGGACACAGATACGCAGTATTTT. Its protein product is CASSLTLLGDTDTQYF.

This clonotype occurred many times. The chain joins TRBV6-1 to TRBJ2-7, with TRBD1 identical over 9 bases. Trimming took 6 bases from V and 3 from J; bases not matched to a gene: 3. CDR3 length: 13 residues. The germline gives CDR1 MNHNS, CDR2 SASEGT. The DNA for the CDR3 is TGTGCCAGCAGACGACAGGGGGGCTACGAGCAGTACGTC. Translating it yields CASRRQGGYEQYV.

In the case of this clonotype: It is likely a read error, because the conserved phenylalanine at the end of the CDR3 is missing. CDR3 loop: CAIRGARRNTEAFS. DNA of the CDR3: TGTGCCATCCGGGGGGCGCGAAGGAACACTGAAGCTTTCTCT. The chain carries TRBV28 and TRBJ1-1; D might be TRBD1 (6 bases). Germline V gene data show CDR1 as MDHEN and CDR2 as SYDVKM. The CDR3 is 14 residues long. Trimming stripped 10 bases from V and 1 base from J, with 16 bases between.

The chain is built from TRBV29-1 and TRBJ1-2; D might be TRBD1 (5 bases). CDR1 is SQVTM, CDR2 ANQGSEA, per germline. With 3 bases removed from V and 5 bases from J, the gap between germline ends came to 10 bases. The CDR3 consists of 12 residues. For the CDR3, the DNA is TGCAGCGTTGATCGGGAGGGGTATGGCTACACCTTC. Translation gives CSVDREGYGYTF.

Comments on this clonotype: The junction does not match germline at one end; this may be a read error. The V and J genes are TRBV10-2 and TRBJ1-1, with a possible D match to TRBD1 (5 bases). CDR1 and CDR2 from the germline V gene are WSHSY and SAAADI. CDR3 length equals 13 residues. The DNA for the CDR3 is TGTGCCACCTCATGGGGCCTGGAGACTGAAGCTTTCTTT. Translation gives CATSWGLETEAFF.

As to this clonotype: Sequence at one end of the junction differs from germline and may be a read error. The chain combines TRBV12-3 or TRBV12-4 with TRBJ1-1; 10 bases agree with TRBD1. This CDR3 has 13 residues. The CDR3 protein is CASSQTGGTGAFF. CDR3 coding DNA: TGTGCCAGCAGTCAGACAGGGGGCACTGGAGCTTTCTTT.

The gene calls are TRBV12-3 or TRBV12-4 and TRBJ2-2; unclear D gene. V lost 5 bases, J lost 6 bases, and 7 bases lay in between. This CDR3 has 12 residues. The CDR3 spells CASSLGAGELFF. The CDR3 DNA reads as TGTGCCAGCAGTCTAGGTGCCGGGGAGCTGTTTTTT.

This clonotype was counted many times. The chain carries TRBV6-1 and TRBJ1-6; no clear D. Germline V gene data show CDR1 as MNHNS and CDR2 as SASEGT. Trimming stripped 6 bases from V and 5 bases from J, with 14 bases between. The CDR3 consists of 15 residues. CDR3 nucleotide sequence: TGTGCCAGCAGAGTTCTCCGGGGTAATAATTCACCCCTCCACTTT. Residues: CASRVLRGNNSPLHF.

This chain joins TRBV28 and TRBJ1-2; tentatively, D is TRBD1 (5 bases). The germline gives CDR1 MDHEN, CDR2 SYDVKM. Trimming cost V 5 bases and J 7 bases, with 17 bases left between them. The CDR3 spans 14 residues. This CDR3 reads CASSNTGARGGYTF. As DNA, the CDR3 is TGTGCCAGCAGTAATACAGGTGCTCGGGGTGGCTACACCTTC.

This clonotype was observed a few times. This chain links TRBV7-3 with TRBJ2-2; D is uncertain. Germline assignment: CDR1 SGHTA and CDR2 FQGTGA. The CDR3 runs to 12 residues. The germline V and J ends were trimmed by 5 bases and 8 bases, with 9 bases remaining between them. The CDR3: CASSLPRGELFF. CDR3 in DNA: TGTGCCAGCAGCCTACCCAGGGGGGAGCTGTTTTTT. The whole variable domain, filled in from reference TRBV7-3 and TRBJ2-2, reads GAGVSQTPSNKVTEKGKYVELRCDPISGHTALYWYRQSLGQGPEFLIYFQGTGAADDSGLPNDRFFAVRPEGSVSTLKIQRTERGDSAVYLCASSLPRGELFFGEGSRLTVL.